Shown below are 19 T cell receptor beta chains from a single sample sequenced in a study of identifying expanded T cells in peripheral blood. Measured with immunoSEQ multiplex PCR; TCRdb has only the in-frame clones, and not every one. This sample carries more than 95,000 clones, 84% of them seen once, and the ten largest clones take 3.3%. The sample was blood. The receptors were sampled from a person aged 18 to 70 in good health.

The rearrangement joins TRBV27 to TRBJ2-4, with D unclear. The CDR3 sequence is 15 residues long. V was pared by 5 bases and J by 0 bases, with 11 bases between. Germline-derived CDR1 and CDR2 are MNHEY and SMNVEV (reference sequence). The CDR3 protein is CASSEVSSAKNIQYF. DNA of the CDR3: TGTGCCAGCAGTGAGGTGTCCTCAGCCAAAAACATTCAGTACTTC.

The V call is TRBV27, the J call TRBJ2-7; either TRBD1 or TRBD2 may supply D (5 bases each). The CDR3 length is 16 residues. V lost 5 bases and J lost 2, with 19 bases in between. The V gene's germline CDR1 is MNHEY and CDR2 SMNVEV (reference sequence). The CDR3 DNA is TGTGCCAGCAGTCCCTATAGGCAGGGACCAGCCTACGAGCAGTACTTC. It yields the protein CASSPYRQGPAYEQYF.

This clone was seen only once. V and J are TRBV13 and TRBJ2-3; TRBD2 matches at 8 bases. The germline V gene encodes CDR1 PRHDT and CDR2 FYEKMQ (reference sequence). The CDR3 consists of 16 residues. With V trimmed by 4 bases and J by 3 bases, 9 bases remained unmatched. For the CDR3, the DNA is TGTGCCAGCAGCTCACCACGGGGGGGATTGACAGATACGCAGTATTTT. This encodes CASSSPRGGLTDTQYF. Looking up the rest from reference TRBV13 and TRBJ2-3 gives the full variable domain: AAGVIQSPRHLIKEKRETATLKCYPIPRHDTVYWYQQGPGQDPQFLISFYEKMQSDKGSIPDRFSAQQFSDYHSELNMSSLELGDSALYFCASSSPRGGLTDTQYFGPGTRLTVL.

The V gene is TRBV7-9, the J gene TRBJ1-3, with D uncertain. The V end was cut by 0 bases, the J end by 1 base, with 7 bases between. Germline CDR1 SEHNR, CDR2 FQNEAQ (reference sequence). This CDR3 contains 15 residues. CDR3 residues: CASSLAPGSGNTIYF. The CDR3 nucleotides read TGTGCCAGCAGCTTAGCGCCAGGTTCTGGAAACACCATATATTTT.

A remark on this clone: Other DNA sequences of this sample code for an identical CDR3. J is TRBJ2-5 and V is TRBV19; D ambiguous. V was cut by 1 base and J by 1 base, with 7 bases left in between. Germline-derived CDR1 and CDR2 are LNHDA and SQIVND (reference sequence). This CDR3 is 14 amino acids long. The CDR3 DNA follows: TGTGCCAGTAGTATAGGCGACTTCCAAGAGACCCAGTACTTC. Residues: CASSIGDFQETQYF.

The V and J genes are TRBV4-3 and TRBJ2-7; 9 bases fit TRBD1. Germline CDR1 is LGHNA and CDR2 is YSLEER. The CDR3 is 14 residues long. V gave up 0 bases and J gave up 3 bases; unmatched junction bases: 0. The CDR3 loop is CASSQETGGYEQYF. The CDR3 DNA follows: TGCGCCAGCAGCCAAGAGACAGGGGGCTACGAGCAGTACTTC.

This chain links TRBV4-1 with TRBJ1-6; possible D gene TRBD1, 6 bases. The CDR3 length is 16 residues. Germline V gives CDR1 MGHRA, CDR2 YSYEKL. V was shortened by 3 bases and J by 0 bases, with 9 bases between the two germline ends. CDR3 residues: CASSHGQSSYNSPLHF. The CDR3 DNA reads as TGCGCCAGCAGCCATGGACAGAGCTCCTATAATTCACCCCTCCACTTT.

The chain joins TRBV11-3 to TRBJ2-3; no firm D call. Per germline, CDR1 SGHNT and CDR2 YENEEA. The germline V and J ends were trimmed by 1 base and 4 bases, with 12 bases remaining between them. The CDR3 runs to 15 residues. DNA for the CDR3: TGTGCCAGCAGCTTAGCGGGCAGACATCCAGATACGCAGTATTTT. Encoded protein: CASSLAGRHPDTQYF.

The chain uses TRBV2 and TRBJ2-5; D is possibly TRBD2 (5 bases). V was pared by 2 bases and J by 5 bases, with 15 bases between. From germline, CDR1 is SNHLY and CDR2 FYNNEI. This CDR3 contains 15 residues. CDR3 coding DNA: TGTGCCAGCAGTGAATGGAAGGGCTCGGGGGAGACCCAGTACTTC. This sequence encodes CASSEWKGSGETQYF.

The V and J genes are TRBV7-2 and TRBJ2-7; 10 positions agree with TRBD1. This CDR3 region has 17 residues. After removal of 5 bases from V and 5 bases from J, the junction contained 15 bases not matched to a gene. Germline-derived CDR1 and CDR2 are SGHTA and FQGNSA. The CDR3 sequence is CASSRTPGQGYWDEQYF. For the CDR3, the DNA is TGTGCCAGCAGCCGTACTCCGGGACAGGGGTACTGGGACGAGCAGTACTTC.

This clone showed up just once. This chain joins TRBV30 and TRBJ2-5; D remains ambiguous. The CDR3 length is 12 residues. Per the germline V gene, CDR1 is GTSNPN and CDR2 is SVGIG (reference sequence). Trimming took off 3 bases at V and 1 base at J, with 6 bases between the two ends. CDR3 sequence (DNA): TGTGCCTGGAGCGCCAGCCAAGAGACCCAGTACTTC. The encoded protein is CAWSASQETQYF. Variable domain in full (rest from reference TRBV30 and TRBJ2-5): SQTIHQWPATLVQPVGSPLSLECTVEGTSNPNLYWYRQAAGRGLQLLFYSVGIGQISSEVPQNLSASRPQDRQFILSSKKLLLSDSGFYLCAWSASQETQYFGPGTRLLVL.

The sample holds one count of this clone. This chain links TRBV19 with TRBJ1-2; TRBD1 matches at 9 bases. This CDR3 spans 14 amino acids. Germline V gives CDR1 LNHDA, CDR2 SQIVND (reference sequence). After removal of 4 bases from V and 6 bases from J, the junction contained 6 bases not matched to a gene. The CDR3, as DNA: TGTGCCAGTAGTACACGGGACAGGGCTGATGGCTACACCTTC. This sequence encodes CASSTRDRADGYTF.

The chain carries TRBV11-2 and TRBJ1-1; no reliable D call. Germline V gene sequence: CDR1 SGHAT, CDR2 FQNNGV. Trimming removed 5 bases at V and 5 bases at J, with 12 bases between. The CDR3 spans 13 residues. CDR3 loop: CASSPQAGTEAFF. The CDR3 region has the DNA TGTGCCAGCAGCCCCCAGGCCGGTACTGAAGCTTTCTTT.

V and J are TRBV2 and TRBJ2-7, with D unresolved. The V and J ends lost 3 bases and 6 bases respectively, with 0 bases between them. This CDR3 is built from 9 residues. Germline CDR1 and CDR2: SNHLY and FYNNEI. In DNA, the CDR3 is TGTGCCAGCAGTGACGAGCAGTACTTC. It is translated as CASSDEQYF. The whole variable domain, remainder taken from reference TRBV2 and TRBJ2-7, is EPEVTQTPSHQVTQMGQEVILRCVPISNHLYFYWYRQILGQKVEFLVSFYNNEISEKSEIFDDQFSVERPDGSNFTLKIRSTKLEDSAMYFCASSDEQYFGPGTRLTVT.

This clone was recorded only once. DNA for the CDR3: TGTGCCAGCACCCCTGGACCGGCTTACGAGCAGTACTTC. Translation gives CASTPGPAYEQYF. This chain joins TRBV7-6 and TRBJ2-7, with D unresolved. Trimming took off 7 bases at V and 4 bases at J, with 14 bases between the two ends. Germline CDR1 SGHVS, CDR2 FNYEAQ. This CDR3 region has 13 residues.

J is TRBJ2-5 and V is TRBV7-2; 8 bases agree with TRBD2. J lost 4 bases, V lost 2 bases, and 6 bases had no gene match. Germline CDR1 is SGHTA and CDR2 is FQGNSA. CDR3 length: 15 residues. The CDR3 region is CASSLSAGGRETQYF. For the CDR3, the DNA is TGTGCCAGCAGCTTATCGGCGGGGGGACGAGAGACCCAGTACTTC. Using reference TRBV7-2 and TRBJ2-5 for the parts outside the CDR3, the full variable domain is GAGVSQSPSNKVTEKGKDVELRCDPISGHTALYWYRQSLGQGLEFLIYFQGNSAPDKSGLPSDRFSAERTGGSVSTLTIQRTQQEDSAVYLCASSLSAGGRETQYFGPGTRLLVL.

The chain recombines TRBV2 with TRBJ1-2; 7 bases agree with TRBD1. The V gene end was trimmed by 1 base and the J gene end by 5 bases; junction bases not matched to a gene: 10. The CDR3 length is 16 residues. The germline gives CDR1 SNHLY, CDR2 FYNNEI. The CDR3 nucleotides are TGTGCCAGCAGTGAAGGGGTCCGACAGGGACGGTATGGCTACACCTTC. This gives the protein CASSEGVRQGRYGYTF. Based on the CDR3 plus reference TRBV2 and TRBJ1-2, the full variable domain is EPEVTQTPSHQVTQMGQEVILRCVPISNHLYFYWYRQILGQKVEFLVSFYNNEISEKSEIFDDQFSVERPDGSNFTLKIRSTKLEDSAMYFCASSEGVRQGRYGYTFGSGTRLTVV.

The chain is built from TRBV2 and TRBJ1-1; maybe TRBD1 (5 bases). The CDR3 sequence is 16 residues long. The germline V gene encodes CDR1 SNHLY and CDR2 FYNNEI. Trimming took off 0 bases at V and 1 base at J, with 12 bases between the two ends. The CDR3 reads CASSEARGTPNTEAFF. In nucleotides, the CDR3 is TGTGCCAGCAGTGAAGCGCGGGGCACCCCGAACACTGAAGCTTTCTTT.

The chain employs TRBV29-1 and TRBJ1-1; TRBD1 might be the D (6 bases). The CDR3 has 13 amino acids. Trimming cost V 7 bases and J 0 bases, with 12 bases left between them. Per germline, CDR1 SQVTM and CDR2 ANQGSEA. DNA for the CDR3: TGCAGCGCTGCGGGGGGGCTGAACACTGAAGCTTTCTTT. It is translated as CSAAGGLNTEAFF.